The 27 T cell receptor beta chains given below trace back to one sample, sequenced in a study of neoadjuvant anti-PD-1 for oral cavity cancer. Libraries were prepared by immunoSEQ multiplex PCR; TCRdb keeps only in-frame clonotypes and omits some of them. The data show 6,000 to 8,500 clones, with 50% to 70% seen just once and approximately 6% held by the top ten. Sequencing was performed on tumor tissue, taken before nivolumab (anti-PD-1) treatment. The receptors here all came from a person between 40 and 85 years old with oral cavity squamous cell carcinoma.

The table lists this clone with a count of one. The rearrangement links TRBV12-5 to TRBJ2-1, with 10 bases that match TRBD1. The CDR3 spans 17 residues. Germline values: CDR1 LGHNT, CDR2 FRNRAP. Trimming removed 4 bases from V and 2 bases from J; junction bases left unmatched: 8. CDR3 sequence: CASGSLLGTGAYNEQFF. Here the CDR3 DNA reads TGTGCTAGTGGTTCCCTACTAGGGACAGGGGCCTACAATGAGCAGTTCTTC.

The rearrangement joins TRBV7-9 to TRBJ2-1; D remains unclear. Looked up from germline, CDR1 is SEHNR and CDR2 is FQNEAQ (reference sequence). CDR3 length: 16 residues. Trimming stripped 4 bases from V and 7 bases from J, with 20 bases between. CDR3 bases: TGTGCCAGCAGCTCGCTAACACGGACGAAGAGGAATGAGCAGTTCTTC. Protein product: CASSSLTRTKRNEQFF.

The CDR3 loop reads CASSSRGGGRTGELFF. In DNA form, the CDR3 reads TGTGCCAGCAGCTCACGAGGAGGGGGCAGGACCGGGGAGCTGTTTTTT. The chain combines TRBV7-3 with TRBJ2-2; TRBD1 might be the D (7 bases). With 4 bases removed from V and 5 bases from J, the gap between germline ends came to 17 bases. Per the germline V gene, CDR1 is SGHTA and CDR2 is FQGTGA. This CDR3 spans 16 amino acids.

V gene TRBV29-1 combines with J gene TRBJ2-2; TRBD1 might be the D (5 bases). The CDR3 is 13 residues long. V was clipped by 7 bases and J by 1 base, with 10 bases between them. Per the germline V gene, CDR1 is SQVTM and CDR2 is ANQGSEA. CDR3 protein: CSAGHLNTGELFF. The CDR3 DNA sequence: TGCAGCGCCGGACATCTGAACACCGGGGAGCTGTTTTTT.

For the CDR3, the DNA is TGTGCCAGCAGCTTCCGGGACTTGGCCTACGAGCAGTACTTC. This sequence encodes CASSFRDLAYEQYF. The chain joins TRBV5-5 to TRBJ2-7; possible D gene TRBD2, 6 bases. This CDR3 contains 14 residues. Looked up from germline, CDR1 is SGHKS and CDR2 is YYEKEE (reference sequence). V was shortened by 2 bases and J by 2 bases, with 11 bases between the two germline ends.

This clone was seen only a few times. The gene calls are TRBV7-2 and TRBJ2-2; 7 positions match TRBD2. CDR3 length equals 16 residues. V lost 5 bases and J lost 0; bases outside the gene matches: 6. The germline V gene has CDR1 SGHTA and CDR2 FQGNSA. CDR3 DNA sequence: TGTGCCAGCAGCCCCAGTGGGGGGGCGAACACCGGGGAGCTGTTTTTT. Translating gives CASSPSGGANTGELFF. Drawing the rest from reference TRBV7-2 and TRBJ2-2, the complete variable domain is GAGVSQSPSNKVTEKGKDVELRCDPISGHTALYWYRQSLGQGLEFLIYFQGNSAPDKSGLPSDRFSAERTGGSVSTLTIQRTQQEDSAVYLCASSPSGGANTGELFFGEGSRLTVL.

V and J are TRBV16 and TRBJ1-1; possible D gene TRBD1, 5 bases. The CDR3 is 13 amino acids. CDR1 is KGHSY, CDR2 FQNENV, per germline. The V end was cut by 3 bases, the J end by 8 bases, with 13 bases between. The CDR3 DNA is TGTGCCAGCAGCCAGCCCTCCGGGGCAGAAGCTTTCTTT. Translated, it gives CASSQPSGAEAFF.

A few counts support this clone. This chain connects TRBV10-3 to TRBJ2-1; 14 bases agree with TRBD2. V trimming: 4 bases; J trimming: 3 bases; junction bases outside the gene matches: 11. CDR3 length equals 19 residues. From germline, CDR1 is ENHRY and CDR2 SYGVKD. Written as DNA, the CDR3 is TGTGCCATCAGTGCATCGGGACTAGCGGGGGCCTCCCACTACAATGAGCAGTTCTTC. Its translation: CAISASGLAGASHYNEQFF.

This chain connects TRBV15 to TRBJ1-1, with TRBD1 as a possible D gene (6 bases). Per the germline V gene, CDR1 is LNHNV and CDR2 is YYDKDF (reference sequence). Trimming left V 0 bases short and J 0 bases short, with 14 bases between. There are 17 residues in the CDR3. DNA of the CDR3: TGTGCCACCAGCAGAGATTCTCGGGCAGGGGTGAACACTGAAGCTTTCTTT. It translates to CATSRDSRAGVNTEAFF.

This chain links TRBV19 with TRBJ1-5; 9 nucleotides align to TRBD1. Germline V gene lookup returns CDR1 LNHDA and CDR2 SQIVND (reference sequence). The V and J ends lost 5 bases and 7 bases, in that order; junction bases with no gene match: 15. The length of the CDR3 is 17 residues. CDR3 residues: CASSPRTGALPGQPQHF. CDR3 in DNA: TGTGCCAGTAGTCCCCGGACAGGGGCGCTGCCAGGACAGCCCCAGCATTTT.

CDR3: CASLPDLSGNTIYF. The CDR3 DNA reads as TGTGCCAGTCTTCCGGACCTCTCTGGAAACACCATATATTTT. The J gene is TRBJ1-3, the V gene TRBV19; D gene ambiguous. V was cut by 8 bases and J by 0 bases, with 11 bases left in between. The CDR3 is made up of 14 amino acids. Germline V lookup: CDR1 LNHDA, CDR2 SQIVND (reference sequence).

The V call is TRBV6-6, the J call TRBJ2-2; D is perhaps TRBD2 (5 bases). Trimming cost V 2 bases and J 6 bases, with 13 bases left between them. The CDR3 covers 15 residues. Germline-derived CDR1 and CDR2 are MNHNY and SVGAGI (reference sequence). The DNA for the CDR3 is TGTGCCAGCAGTTACATCGGGGTGAAATCCGGGGAGCTGTTTTTT. It specifies CASSYIGVKSGELFF.

The CDR3: CASSLQSGQEDEQYF. In nucleotides, the CDR3 is TGTGCCAGCAGCCTCCAGTCCGGACAGGAGGACGAGCAGTACTTC. The rearrangement uses TRBV11-1 and TRBJ2-5; 7 bases are a match to TRBD1. The DNA end is a closer match to TRBJ2-7, so the J assignment may be wrong. The CDR3 contains 15 residues. Germline CDR1 and CDR2: SGHAT and FQDESV (reference sequence).

This clone occurred a few times. The chain joins TRBV29-1 to TRBJ1-3; no clear D. Germline loops: CDR1 SQVTM, CDR2 ANQGSEA. The V end lost 6 bases, the J end lost 0 bases, and 9 bases lay between the germline ends. This CDR3 is built from 13 residues. The CDR3 DNA is TGCAGCGTGAATTCAGGCTCTGGAAACACCATATATTTT. Translated: CSVNSGSGNTIYF.

The chain uses TRBV5-6 and TRBJ1-1, with D uncertain. V lost 0 bases to trimming and J lost 5 bases, with 8 bases between them. The CDR3 spans 13 residues. Germline V gives CDR1 SGHDT, CDR2 YYEEEE. The CDR3 DNA sequence: TGTGCCAGCAGCTTGGTCAGGAAAACTGAAGCTTTCTTT. Protein: CASSLVRKTEAFF.

This clone was found a few times. This rearrangement joins TRBV7-3 to TRBJ2-2; D ambiguous. Germline CDR1 reads SGHTA; CDR2 reads FQGTGA. Trimming took 0 bases from V and 4 from J, leaving 3 bases between them. CDR3 length equals 13 residues. CDR3 in amino acids: CASSLTSTGELFF. CDR3 nucleotide sequence: TGTGCCAGCAGCTTAACGAGCACCGGGGAGCTGTTTTTT. Filled out from reference TRBV7-3 and TRBJ2-2, the complete variable domain reads GAGVSQTPSNKVTEKGKYVELRCDPISGHTALYWYRQSLGQGPEFLIYFQGTGAADDSGLPNDRFFAVRPEGSVSTLKIQRTERGDSAVYLCASSLTSTGELFFGEGSRLTVL.

V and J are TRBV14 and TRBJ1-2; maybe TRBD1 (5 bases). In germline, CDR1 is SGHDN, CDR2 FVKESK. The CDR3 runs 15 residues. V was clipped by 4 bases and J by 3 bases, with 15 bases between them. The CDR3 nucleotides are TGTGCCAGCAGCCTAACAGGCGAGCGGTACTATGGCTACACCTTC. It is translated as CASSLTGERYYGYTF.

V and J are TRBV29-1 and TRBJ2-1; 16 nucleotides agree with TRBD2. CDR3 size: 17 residues. Germline trimming cut 7 bases from V and 3 bases from J; bases unmatched to any gene: 9. CDR1 SQVTM and CDR2 ANQGSEA come from the germline V gene. CDR3 residues: CSAEGTSGRALYNEQFF. As DNA, the CDR3 is TGCAGCGCCGAGGGGACTAGCGGGAGGGCTCTCTACAATGAGCAGTTCTTC.

The rearrangement joins TRBV7-2 to TRBJ2-1, with a tentative D call TRBD2 (5 bases). V was pared by 3 bases and J by 12 bases, with 9 bases between. The CDR3 runs to 11 residues. CDR1 is SGHTA and CDR2 is FQGNSA in the germline V gene. As DNA, the CDR3 is TGTGCCAGCAGCTTCGGGGTGGGGCAGTTCTTC. It translates to CASSFGVGQFF.

This clone was counted a few times. The genes are TRBV9 and TRBJ1-2; D is possibly TRBD1 (6 bases). V lost 4 bases and J 4 bases, leaving 11 bases between the germline ends. CDR3 length: 13 residues. Germline values: CDR1 SGDLS, CDR2 YYNGEE. The CDR3 nucleotides read TGTGCCAGCAGCCTAGGGGGTACCTATGGCTACACCTTC. Protein sequence: CASSLGGTYGYTF. Together with reference TRBV9 and TRBJ1-2, the CDR3 gives the full variable domain: DSGVTQTPKHLITATGQRVTLRCSPRSGDLSVYWYQQSLDQGLQFLIQYYNGEERAKGNILERFSAQQFPDLHSELNLSSLELGDSALYFCASSLGGTYGYTFGSGTRLTVV.

The V and J genes are TRBV9 and TRBJ1-3; 9 bases map to TRBD1. With 3 bases clipped from V and 4 bases from J, the junction kept 11 bases outside the gene matches. The CDR3 sequence is 17 residues long. Germline assignment: CDR1 SGDLS and CDR2 YYNGEE. The CDR3 coding sequence is TGTGCCAGCAGCGCCCTACCCGGGACAGGGCAAGGAAACACCATATATTTT. Amino acid sequence: CASSALPGTGQGNTIYF.

This clone was counted only a few times. The J gene is TRBJ1-4, the V gene TRBV2; 7 bases line up with TRBD1. The CDR3 spans 16 residues. V lost 5 bases and J lost 2; bases outside the gene matches: 8. Germline CDR1 is SNHLY and CDR2 is FYNNEI. This CDR3 is CASSRGRLGTNEKLFF. The CDR3 bases are TGTGCCAGCAGTAGGGGGCGGCTGGGGACTAATGAAAAACTGTTTTTT.

The chain recombines TRBV19 with TRBJ2-1, with D tentatively TRBD1 or TRBD2 (5 bases each). The CDR3 has 14 residues. Between the trimmed V and J ends, which lost 1 base and 8 bases, there was a span of 12 bases. The germline V gene has CDR1 LNHDA and CDR2 SQIVND (reference sequence). CDR3 protein: CASSIVGGGDEQFF. The CDR3 nucleotides are TGTGCCAGTAGTATAGTTGGGGGTGGCGATGAGCAGTTCTTC.

The chain links TRBV28 to TRBJ1-6; D ambiguous. Germline V CDR1 and CDR2: MDHEN, SYDVKM. The CDR3 runs to 16 residues. The V end lost 8 bases, the J end lost 6 bases, and 20 bases lay between the germline ends. This CDR3 reads CASRGKALWSNSPLHF. In DNA form, the CDR3 reads TGTGCCAGCCGGGGAAAGGCCCTCTGGAGTAATTCACCCCTCCACTTT.

The chain recombines TRBV27 with TRBJ2-1; D gene ambiguous. The CDR3 spans 11 residues. The V gene's germline CDR1 is MNHEY and CDR2 SMNVEV (reference sequence). The V and J ends lost 6 bases and 4 bases respectively, with 4 bases between them. The CDR3 region has the DNA TGTGCCAGCAGCCGTTACAATGAGCAGTTCTTC. Amino acids: CASSRYNEQFF.

The chain joins TRBV7-7 to TRBJ2-7, with TRBD2 matching over 7 bases. The CDR3 has 14 residues. Germline-derived CDR1 and CDR2 are SSHAT and FNYEAQ (reference sequence). V lost 5 bases to trimming and J lost 7 bases; unmatched junction nucleotides: 11. CDR3 nucleotide sequence: TGTGCCAGCAGCCCCCTTGGGGAGGGAAGGGAGCAGTACTTC. Its translation: CASSPLGEGREQYF. Using reference TRBV7-7 and TRBJ2-7 for the parts outside the CDR3, the full variable domain is GAGVSQSPRYKVTKRGQDVTLRCDPISSHATLYWYQQALGQGPEFLTYFNYEAQPDKSGLPSDRFSAERPEGSISTLTIQRTEQRDSAMYRCASSPLGEGREQYFGPGTRLTVT.

The rearrangement joins TRBV19 to TRBJ2-3; weak D call: TRBD1 (6 bases). The CDR3 is made up of 15 amino acids. Germline-derived CDR1 and CDR2 are LNHDA and SQIVND (reference sequence). V was cut by 7 bases and J by 4 bases, with 18 bases left in between. The CDR3 reads CASTERGHKADTQYF. The CDR3 DNA follows: TGTGCCAGTACCGAGAGGGGACACAAGGCAGATACGCAGTATTTT.